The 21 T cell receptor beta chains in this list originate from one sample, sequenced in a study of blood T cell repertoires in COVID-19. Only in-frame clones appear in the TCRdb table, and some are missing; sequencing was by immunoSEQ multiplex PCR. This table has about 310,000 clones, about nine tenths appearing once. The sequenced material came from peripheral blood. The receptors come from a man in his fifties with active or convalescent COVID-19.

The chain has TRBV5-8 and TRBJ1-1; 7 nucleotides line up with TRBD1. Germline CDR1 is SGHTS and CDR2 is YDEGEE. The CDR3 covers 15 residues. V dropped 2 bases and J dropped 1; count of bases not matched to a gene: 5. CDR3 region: CASSFHRGTNTEAFF. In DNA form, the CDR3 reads TGTGCCAGCAGCTTTCACAGGGGCACGAACACTGAAGCTTTCTTT.

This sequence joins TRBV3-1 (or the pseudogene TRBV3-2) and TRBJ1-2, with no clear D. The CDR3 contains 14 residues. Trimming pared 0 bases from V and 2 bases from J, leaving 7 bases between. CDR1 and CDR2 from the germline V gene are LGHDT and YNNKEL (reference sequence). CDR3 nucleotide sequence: TGTGCCAGCAGCCAAGATAGCACGAACTATGGCTACACCTTC. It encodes CASSQDSTNYGYTF.

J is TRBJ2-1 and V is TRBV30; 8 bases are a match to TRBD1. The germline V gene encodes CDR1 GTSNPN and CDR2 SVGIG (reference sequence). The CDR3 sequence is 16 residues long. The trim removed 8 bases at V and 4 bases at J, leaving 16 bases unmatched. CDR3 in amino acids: CAGINRRGHRYNEQFF. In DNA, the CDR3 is TGTGCCGGGATCAACCGCAGGGGGCATCGGTACAATGAGCAGTTCTTC.

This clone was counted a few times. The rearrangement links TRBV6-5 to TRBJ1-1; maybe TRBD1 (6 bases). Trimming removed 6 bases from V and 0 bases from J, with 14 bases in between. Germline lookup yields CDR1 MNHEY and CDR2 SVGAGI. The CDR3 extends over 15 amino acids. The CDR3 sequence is CASRETGTLNTEAFF. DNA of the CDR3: TGTGCCAGCAGGGAGACCGGGACATTGAACACTGAAGCTTTCTTT.

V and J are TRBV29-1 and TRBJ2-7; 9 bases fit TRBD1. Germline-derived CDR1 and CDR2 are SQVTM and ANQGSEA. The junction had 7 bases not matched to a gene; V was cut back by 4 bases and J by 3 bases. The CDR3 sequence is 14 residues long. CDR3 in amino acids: CSVAGTGPLYEQYF. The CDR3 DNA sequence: TGCAGCGTTGCAGGGACAGGGCCCCTCTACGAGCAGTACTTC.

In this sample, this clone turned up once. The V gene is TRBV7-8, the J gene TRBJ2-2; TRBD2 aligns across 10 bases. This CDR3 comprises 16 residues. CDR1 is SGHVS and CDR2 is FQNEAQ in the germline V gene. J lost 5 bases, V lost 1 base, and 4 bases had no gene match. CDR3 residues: CASSLGPGLATGELFF. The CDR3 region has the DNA TGTGCCAGCAGCTTAGGACCGGGACTAGCGACCGGGGAGCTGTTTTTT.

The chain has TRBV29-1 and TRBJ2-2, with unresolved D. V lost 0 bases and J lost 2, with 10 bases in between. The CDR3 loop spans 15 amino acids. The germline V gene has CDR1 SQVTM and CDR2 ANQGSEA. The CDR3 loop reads CSVEDHTTNTGELFF. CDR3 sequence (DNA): TGCAGCGTTGAAGATCATACTACTAACACCGGGGAGCTGTTTTTT.

CDR3 sequence reads: CASSLGGSEQPQHF. CDR3 DNA: TGTGCCAGCAGTTTGGGAGGGAGTGAACAGCCCCAGCATTTT. This sequence joins TRBV28 and TRBJ1-5; no definite D call. Trimming stripped 3 bases from V and 7 bases from J, with 13 bases between. Germline V gene sequence: CDR1 MDHEN, CDR2 SYDVKM. The CDR3 contains 14 residues.

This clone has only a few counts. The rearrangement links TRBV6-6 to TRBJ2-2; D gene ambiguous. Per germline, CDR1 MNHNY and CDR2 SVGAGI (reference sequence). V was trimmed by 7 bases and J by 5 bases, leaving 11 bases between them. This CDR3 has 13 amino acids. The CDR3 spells CASTRSLTGELFF. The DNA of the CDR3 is TGTGCCAGCACGCGGAGCTTGACCGGGGAGCTGTTTTTT.

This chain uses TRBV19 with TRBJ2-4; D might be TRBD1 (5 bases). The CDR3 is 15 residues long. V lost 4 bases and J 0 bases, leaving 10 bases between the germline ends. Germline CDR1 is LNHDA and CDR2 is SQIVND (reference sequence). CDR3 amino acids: CASSNTGGAKNIQYF. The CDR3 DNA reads TGTGCCAGTAGTAACACAGGCGGAGCCAAAAACATTCAGTACTTC.

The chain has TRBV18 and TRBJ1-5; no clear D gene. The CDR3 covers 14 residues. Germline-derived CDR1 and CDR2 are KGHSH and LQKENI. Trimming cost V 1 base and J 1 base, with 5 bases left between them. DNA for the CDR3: TGTGCCAGCTCACCACGGCCGAGCAATCAGCCCCAGCATTTT. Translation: CASSPRPSNQPQHF. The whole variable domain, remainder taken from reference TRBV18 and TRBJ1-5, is NAGVMQNPRHLVRRRGQEARLRCSPMKGHSHVYWYRQLPEEGLKFMVYLQKENIIDESGMPKERFSAEFPKEGPSILRIQQVVRGDSAAYFCASSPRPSNQPQHFGDGTRLSIL.

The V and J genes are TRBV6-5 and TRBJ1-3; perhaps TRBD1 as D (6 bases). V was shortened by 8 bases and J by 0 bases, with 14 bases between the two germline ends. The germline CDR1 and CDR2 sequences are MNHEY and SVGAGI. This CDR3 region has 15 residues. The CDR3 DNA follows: TGTGCCAGCGTTAGGGACAAACACTCTGGAAACACCATATATTTT. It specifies CASVRDKHSGNTIYF.

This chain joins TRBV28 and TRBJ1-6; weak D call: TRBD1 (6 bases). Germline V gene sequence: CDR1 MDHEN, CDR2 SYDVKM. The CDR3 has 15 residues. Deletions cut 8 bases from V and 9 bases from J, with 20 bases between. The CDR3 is CASGGAESFSSPLHF. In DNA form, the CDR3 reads TGTGCCAGCGGGGGGGCGGAATCCTTTTCTTCACCCCTCCACTTT.

The CDR3 sequence is CASSQQGYYGYTF. The DNA of the CDR3 is TGTGCCAGCAGTCAACAGGGGTACTATGGCTACACCTTC. The chain couples TRBV28 to TRBJ1-2; 7 nucleotides agree with TRBD1. Germline V gene sequence: CDR1 MDHEN, CDR2 SYDVKM. J gave up 3 bases and V 5 bases, and 3 bases lay outside the gene matches. The CDR3 runs 13 residues.

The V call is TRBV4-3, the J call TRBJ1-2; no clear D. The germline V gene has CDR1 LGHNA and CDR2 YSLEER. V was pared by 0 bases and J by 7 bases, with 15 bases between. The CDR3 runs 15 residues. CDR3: CASSQESWQLSGYTF. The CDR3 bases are TGCGCCAGCAGCCAAGAATCATGGCAATTATCTGGCTACACCTTC.

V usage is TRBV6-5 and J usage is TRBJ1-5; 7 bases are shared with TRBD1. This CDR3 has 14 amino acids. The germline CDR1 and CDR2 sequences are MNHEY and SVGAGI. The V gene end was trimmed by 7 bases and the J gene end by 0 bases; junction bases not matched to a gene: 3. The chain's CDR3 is CASTGGYSNQPQHF. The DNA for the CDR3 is TGTGCCAGCACAGGGGGTTATAGCAATCAGCCCCAGCATTTT.

The CDR3 sequence: CASSAYPGRTKYEQYF. Here the CDR3 DNA reads TGTGCCAGCAGTGCCTACCCCGGACGGACTAAGTACGAGCAGTACTTC. This chain uses TRBV6-4 with TRBJ2-7, with a possible D match to TRBD2 (6 bases). The CDR3 runs to 16 residues. Trimming removed 4 bases at V and 4 bases at J, with 20 bases between. Germline V CDR1 and CDR2: MRHNA, SNTAGT.

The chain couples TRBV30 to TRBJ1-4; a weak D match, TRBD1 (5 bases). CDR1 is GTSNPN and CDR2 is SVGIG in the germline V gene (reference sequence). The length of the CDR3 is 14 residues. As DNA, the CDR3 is TGTGCGTTGGGGCAGCTTTCAATTAATGAAAAACTGTTTTTT. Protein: CALGQLSINEKLFF.

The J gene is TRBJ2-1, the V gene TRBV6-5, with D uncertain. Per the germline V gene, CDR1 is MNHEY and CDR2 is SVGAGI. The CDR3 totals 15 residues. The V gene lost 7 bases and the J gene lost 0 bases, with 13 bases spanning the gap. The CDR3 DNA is TGTGCCAGCAACCGCCAGGTTTACTCCTACAATGAGCAGTTCTTC. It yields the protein CASNRQVYSYNEQFF.

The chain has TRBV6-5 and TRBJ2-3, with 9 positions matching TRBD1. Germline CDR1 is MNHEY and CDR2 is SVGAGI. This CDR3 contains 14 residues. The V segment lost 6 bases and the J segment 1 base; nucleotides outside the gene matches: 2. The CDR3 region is CASSWDRGTDTQYF. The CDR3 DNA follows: TGTGCCAGCAGCTGGGACAGGGGCACAGATACGCAGTATTTT.

The CDR3 DNA is TGTGCCAGCAAGGGAAGCGGGGCCACCAAGAACACCGGGGAGCTGTTTTTT. As protein: CASKGSGATKNTGELFF. The rearrangement links TRBV27 to TRBJ2-2; 7 nucleotides line up with TRBD2. Germline V gives CDR1 MNHEY, CDR2 SMNVEV (reference sequence). V was pared by 7 bases and J by 1 base, with 12 bases of the junction left unmatched. The CDR3 runs to 17 residues.